This T cell receptor beta chain derives from a study of vaccination and CD4 T cells after COVID-19. Study context: Convalescent participants consisted of six males and four females, two being Hispanic. Overlapping spike peptides from SARS-CoV-2, HCoV-NL63, HCoV-OC43 and HCoV-229E served to stimulate the cells. Samples taken post-COVID came a median about 100 days after diagnosis, ranging from 35 to 161. Study results and caveats: Of the reactive clones in convalescent patients, a median roughly 88% showed up only post-vaccination.

Described treatment: roughly 10-day PBMC culture with coronavirus spike peptide pools or control peptides (ViraFEST assay). The assay that was used to sequence DNA from cultured CD4+ T cells was the Oncomine TCR Beta short-read assay. One entry per CDR3 protein, called by TCRdb with MiXCR from the PCR reads. Here the sample spans some 22,000 distinct CDR3 sequences, 58% being singletons. This clonotype occurred a few times. Its target is unknown. The source is a human donor who had recovered from COVID-19. The sample comprised CD4+ T cells from blood, cultured in vitro.

The CDR3 spells CASSLRGWTGVEQYF. The CDR3 DNA sequence: TGTGCCAGCAGTTTAAGAGGGTGGACAGGGGTCGAGCAGTACTTC. The V and J genes are TRBV12-3 or TRBV12-4 and TRBJ2-7; 9 bases are shared with TRBD1. The CDR3 extends over 15 amino acids. V was clipped by 2 bases and J by 6 bases; unmatched bases: 8.